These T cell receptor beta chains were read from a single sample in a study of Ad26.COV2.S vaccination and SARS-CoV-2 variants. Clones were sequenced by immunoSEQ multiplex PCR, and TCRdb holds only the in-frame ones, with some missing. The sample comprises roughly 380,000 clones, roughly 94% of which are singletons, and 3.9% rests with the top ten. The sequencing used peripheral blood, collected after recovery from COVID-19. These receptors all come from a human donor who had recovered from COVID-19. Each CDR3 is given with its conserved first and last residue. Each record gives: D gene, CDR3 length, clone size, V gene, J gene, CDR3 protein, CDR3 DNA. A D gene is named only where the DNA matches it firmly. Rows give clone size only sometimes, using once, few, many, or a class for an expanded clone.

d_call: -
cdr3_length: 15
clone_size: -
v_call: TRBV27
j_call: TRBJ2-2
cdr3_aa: CASSPAVGDTGELFF
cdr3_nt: TGTGCCAGCAGCCCCGCGGTAGGGGACACCGGGGAGCTGTTTTTT

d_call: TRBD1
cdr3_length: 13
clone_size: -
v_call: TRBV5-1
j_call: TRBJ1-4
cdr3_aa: CASSTGQDEKLFF
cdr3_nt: TGCGCCAGCAGCACCGGACAGGATGAAAAACTGTTTTTT

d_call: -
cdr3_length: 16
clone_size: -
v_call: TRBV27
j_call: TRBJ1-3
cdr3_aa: CASSPSVGQGGNTIYF
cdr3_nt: TGTGCCAGCAGCCCTTCCGTAGGGCAAGGTGGAAACACCATATATTTT

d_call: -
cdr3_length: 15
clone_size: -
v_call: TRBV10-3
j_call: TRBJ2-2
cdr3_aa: CAISEARSGTGELFF
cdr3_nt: TGTGCCATCAGCGAAGCCCGGTCGGGCACCGGGGAGCTGTTTTTT

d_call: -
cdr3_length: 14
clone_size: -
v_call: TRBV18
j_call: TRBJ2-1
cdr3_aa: CASSPEDLGNEQFF
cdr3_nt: TGTGCCAGCTCCCCGGAGGACTTGGGAAATGAGCAGTTCTTC

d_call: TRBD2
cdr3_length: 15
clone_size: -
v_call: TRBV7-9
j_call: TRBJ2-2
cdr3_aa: CASSLTGGPTGELFF
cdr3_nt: TGTGCCAGCAGCTTGACGGGGGGACCAACCGGGGAGCTGTTTTTT

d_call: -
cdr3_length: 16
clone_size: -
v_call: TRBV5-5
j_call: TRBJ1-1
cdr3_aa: CASSLYSGPEWTEAFF
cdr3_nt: TGTGCCAGCAGCTTATACTCGGGACCGGAATGGACTGAAGCTTTCTTT

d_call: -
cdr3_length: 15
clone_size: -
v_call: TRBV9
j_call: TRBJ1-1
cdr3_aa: CASSVLSGIGTEAFF
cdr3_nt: TGTGCCAGCAGCGTATTATCTGGGATAGGAACTGAAGCTTTCTTT

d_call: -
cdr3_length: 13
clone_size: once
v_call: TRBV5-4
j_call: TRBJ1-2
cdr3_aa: CASSLAGTYGYTF
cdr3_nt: TGTGCCAGCAGCTTGGCCGGGACCTATGGCTACACCTTC

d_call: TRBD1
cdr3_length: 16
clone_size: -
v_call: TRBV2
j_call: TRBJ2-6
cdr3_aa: CASRRDRGGGANVLTF
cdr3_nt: TGTGCCAGCAGAAGGGACAGGGGTGGTGGGGCCAACGTCCTGACTTTC

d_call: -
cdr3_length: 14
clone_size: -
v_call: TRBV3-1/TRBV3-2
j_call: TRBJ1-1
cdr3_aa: CASSQVRGNTEAFF
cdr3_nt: TGTGCCAGCAGCCAAGTTCGCGGTAACACTGAAGCTTTCTTT

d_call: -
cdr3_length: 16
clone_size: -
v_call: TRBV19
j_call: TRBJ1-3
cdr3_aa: CASSIGSWSSGNTIYF
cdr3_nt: TGTGCCAGTAGTATAGGATCCTGGAGCTCTGGAAACACCATATATTTT

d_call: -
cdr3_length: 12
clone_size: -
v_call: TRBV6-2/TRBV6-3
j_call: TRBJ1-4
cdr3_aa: CASSRGGEKLFF
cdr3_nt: TGTGCCAGCAGCCGAGGTGGGGAAAAACTGTTTTTT

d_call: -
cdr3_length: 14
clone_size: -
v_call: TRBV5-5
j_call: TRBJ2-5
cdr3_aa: CASSFPHREETQYF
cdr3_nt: TGTGCCAGCAGCTTCCCTCACAGGGAAGAGACCCAGTACTTC

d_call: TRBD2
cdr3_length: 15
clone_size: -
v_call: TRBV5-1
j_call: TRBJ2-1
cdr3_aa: CASSLERGGVDEQFF
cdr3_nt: TGCGCCAGCAGCTTGGAACGGGGGGGCGTAGATGAGCAGTTCTTC

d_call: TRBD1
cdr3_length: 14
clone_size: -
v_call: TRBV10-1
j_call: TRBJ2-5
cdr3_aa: CASSEDRAGETQYF
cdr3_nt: TGCGCCAGCAGTGAAGACAGGGCAGGAGAGACCCAGTACTTC

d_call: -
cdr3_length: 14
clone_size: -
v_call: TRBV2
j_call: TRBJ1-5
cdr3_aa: CASSEDSSNQPQHF
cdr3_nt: TGTGCCAGCAGTGAAGATTCTAGCAATCAGCCCCAGCATTTT

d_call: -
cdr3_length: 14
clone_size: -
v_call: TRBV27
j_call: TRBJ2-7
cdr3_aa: CASSLTEGPYEQYF
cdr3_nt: TGTGCCAGCAGTTTGACAGAGGGGCCCTACGAGCAGTACTTC

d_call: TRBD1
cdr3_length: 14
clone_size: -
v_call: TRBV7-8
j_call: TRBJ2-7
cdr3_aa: CASRYGTGTYEQYF
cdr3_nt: TGTGCCAGCAGATACGGGACAGGGACATACGAGCAGTACTTC

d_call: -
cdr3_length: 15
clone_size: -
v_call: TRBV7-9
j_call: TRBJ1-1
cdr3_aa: CASSRSSAADTEAFF
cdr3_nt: TGTGCCAGCAGCCGCAGTTCAGCCGCAGACACTGAAGCTTTCTTT

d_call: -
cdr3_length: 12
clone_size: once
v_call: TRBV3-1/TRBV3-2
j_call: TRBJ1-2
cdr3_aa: CASSQTVGGYTF
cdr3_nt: TGTGCCAGCAGCCAGACAGTTGGAGGCTACACCTTC

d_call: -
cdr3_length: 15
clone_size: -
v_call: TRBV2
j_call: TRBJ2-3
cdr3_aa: CASSGGLGRGDTQYF
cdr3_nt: TGTGCCAGCAGTGGGGGTTTGGGTCGGGGAGATACGCAGTATTTT

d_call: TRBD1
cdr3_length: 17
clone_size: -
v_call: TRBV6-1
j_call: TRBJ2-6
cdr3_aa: CASSARTGTGGANVLTF
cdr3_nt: TGTGCCAGCAGTGCTAGGACAGGGACGGGGGGGGCCAACGTCCTGACTTTC

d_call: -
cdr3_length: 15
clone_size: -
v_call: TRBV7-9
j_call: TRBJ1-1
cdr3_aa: CASSLGGWMNTEAFF
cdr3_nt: TGTGCCAGCAGCTTAGGTGGCTGGATGAACACTGAAGCTTTCTTT

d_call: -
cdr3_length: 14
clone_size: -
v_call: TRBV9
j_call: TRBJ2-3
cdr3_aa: CASSVGGGSDTQYF
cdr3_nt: TGTGCCAGCAGCGTAGGAGGGGGTTCAGATACGCAGTATTTT

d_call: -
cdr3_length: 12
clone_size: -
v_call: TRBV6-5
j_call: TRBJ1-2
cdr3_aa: CASSAGEDGYTF
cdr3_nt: TGTGCCAGCAGCGCCGGAGAAGATGGCTACACCTTC

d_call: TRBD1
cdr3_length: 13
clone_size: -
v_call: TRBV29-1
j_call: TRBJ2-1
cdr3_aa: CSADRGTVNEQFF
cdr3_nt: TGCAGCGCCGACAGGGGGACAGTCAATGAGCAGTTCTTC

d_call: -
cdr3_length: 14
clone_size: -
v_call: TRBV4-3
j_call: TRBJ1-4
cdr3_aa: CASSQGQVNEKLFF
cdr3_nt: TGCGCCAGCAGCCAAGGACAGGTTAATGAAAAACTGTTTTTT

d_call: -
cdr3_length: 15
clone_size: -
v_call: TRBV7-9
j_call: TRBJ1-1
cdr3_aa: CASSLELGVSGEAFF
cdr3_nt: TGTGCCAGCAGCTTAGAACTGGGGGTTTCAGGGGAAGCTTTCTTT

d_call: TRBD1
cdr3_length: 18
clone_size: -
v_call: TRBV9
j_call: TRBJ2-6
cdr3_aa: CASSGARTGGDGANVLTF
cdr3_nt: TGTGCCAGCAGCGGGGCCCGGACAGGGGGCGATGGGGCCAACGTCCTGACTTTC

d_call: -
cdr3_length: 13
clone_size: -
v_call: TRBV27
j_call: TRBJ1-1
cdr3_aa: CASSSWGNTEAFF
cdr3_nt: TGTGCCAGCAGTTCATGGGGGAACACTGAAGCTTTCTTT

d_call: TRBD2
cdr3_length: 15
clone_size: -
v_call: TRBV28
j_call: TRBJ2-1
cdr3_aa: CASSSASGGRNEQFF
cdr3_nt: TGTGCCAGCAGTAGCGCCAGCGGGGGAAGAAATGAGCAGTTCTTC

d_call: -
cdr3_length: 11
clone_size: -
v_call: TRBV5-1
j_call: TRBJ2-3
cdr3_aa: CASGDTDTQYF
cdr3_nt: TGCGCCAGCGGCGACACAGATACGCAGTATTTT

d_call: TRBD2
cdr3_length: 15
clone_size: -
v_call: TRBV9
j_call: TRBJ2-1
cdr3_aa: CASSGTSHPLDEQFF
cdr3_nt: TGTGCCAGCAGTGGGACTAGCCACCCCCTGGATGAGCAGTTCTTC

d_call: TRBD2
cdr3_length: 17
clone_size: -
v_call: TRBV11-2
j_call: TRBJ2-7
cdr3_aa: CASSSIAGGKGSYEQYF
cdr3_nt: TGTGCCAGCAGCTCAATAGCGGGGGGGAAAGGTTCCTACGAGCAGTACTTC

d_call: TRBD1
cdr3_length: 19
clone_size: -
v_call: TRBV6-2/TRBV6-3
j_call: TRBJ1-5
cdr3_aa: CASSYSRTGSRYSNQPQHF
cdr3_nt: TGTGCCAGCAGTTACTCCCGGACAGGGTCTCGGTATAGCAATCAGCCCCAGCATTTT

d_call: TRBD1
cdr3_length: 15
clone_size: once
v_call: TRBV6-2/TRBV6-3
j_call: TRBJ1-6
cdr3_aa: CASSLGGGYNSPLHF
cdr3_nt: TGTGCCAGCAGCCTAGGGGGCGGCTATAATTCACCCCTCCACTTT

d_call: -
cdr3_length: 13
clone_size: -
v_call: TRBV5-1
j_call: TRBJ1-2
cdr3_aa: CASSPSWVYGYTF
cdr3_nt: TGCGCCAGCAGCCCCAGTTGGGTTTATGGCTACACCTTC

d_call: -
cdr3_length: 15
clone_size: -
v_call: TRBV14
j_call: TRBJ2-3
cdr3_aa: CASSQQGLGTDTQYF
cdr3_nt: TGTGCCAGCAGCCAACAGGGGCTGGGCACAGATACGCAGTATTTT

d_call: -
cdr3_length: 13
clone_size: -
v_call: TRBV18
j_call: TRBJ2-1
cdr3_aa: CASSPAAYNEQFF
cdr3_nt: TGTGCCAGCTCACCAGCCGCATACAATGAGCAGTTCTTC

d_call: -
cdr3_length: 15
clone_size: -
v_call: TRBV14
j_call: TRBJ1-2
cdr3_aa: CASSQEMGPTWGYTF
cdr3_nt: TGTGCCAGCAGCCAAGAGATGGGACCGACTTGGGGCTACACCTTC

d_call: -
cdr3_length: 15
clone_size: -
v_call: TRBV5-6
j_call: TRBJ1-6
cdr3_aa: CASSLGYTVGSPLHF
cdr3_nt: TGTGCCAGCAGCTTGGGTTACACGGTTGGATCACCCCTCCACTTT

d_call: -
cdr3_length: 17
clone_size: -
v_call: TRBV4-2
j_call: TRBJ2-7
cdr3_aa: CASSQYKAGAASYEQYF
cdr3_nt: TGTGCCAGCAGCCAATATAAGGCGGGGGCCGCCTCCTACGAGCAGTACTTC

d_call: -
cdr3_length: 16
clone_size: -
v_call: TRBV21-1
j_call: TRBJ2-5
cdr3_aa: CASSKAWAGGKETQYF
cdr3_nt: TGTGCCAGCAGCAAAGCGTGGGCGGGGGGGAAAGAGACCCAGTACTTC

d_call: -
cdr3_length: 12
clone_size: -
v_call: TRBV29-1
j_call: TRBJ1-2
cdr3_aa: CSVGWGGSGYTF
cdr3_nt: TGCAGCGTCGGGTGGGGAGGAAGCGGCTACACCTTC

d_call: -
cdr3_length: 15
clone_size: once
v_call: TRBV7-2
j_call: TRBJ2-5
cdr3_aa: CASSSPTMPQETQYF
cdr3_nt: TGTGCCAGCAGCTCGCCCACAATGCCCCAAGAGACCCAGTACTTC

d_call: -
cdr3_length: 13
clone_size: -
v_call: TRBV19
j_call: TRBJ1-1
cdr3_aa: CASSTLLNTEAFF
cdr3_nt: TGTGCCAGTAGTACCCTGTTAAACACTGAAGCTTTCTTT

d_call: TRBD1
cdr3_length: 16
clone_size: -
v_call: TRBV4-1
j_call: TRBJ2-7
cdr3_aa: CASSHAPGQLSYEQYF
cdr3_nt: TGCGCCAGCAGCCACGCTCCGGGACAGCTCTCCTACGAGCAGTACTTC

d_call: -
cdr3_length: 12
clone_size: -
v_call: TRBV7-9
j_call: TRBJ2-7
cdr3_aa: CASSLRHPEQYF
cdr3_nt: TGTGCCAGCAGCTTGAGGCACCCCGAGCAGTACTTC

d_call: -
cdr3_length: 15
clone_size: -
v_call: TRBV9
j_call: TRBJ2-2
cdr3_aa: CASSVTSVSTGELFF
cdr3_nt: TGTGCCAGCAGCGTAACGTCAGTCAGCACCGGGGAGCTGTTTTTT

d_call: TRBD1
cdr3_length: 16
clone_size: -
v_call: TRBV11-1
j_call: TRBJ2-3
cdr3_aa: CASSARPAGGTDTQYF
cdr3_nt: TGTGCCAGCAGCGCGCGGCCGGCAGGGGGTACAGATACGCAGTATTTT